This T cell receptor beta chain appears in the sequencing data of a study of CD8 T cells in ankylosing spondylitis. Study-level points and caveats: Matched synovial fluid from ankylosing spondylitis patients was reported to be enriched for disease-linked clones. Earlier reports found some motif variants in synovial fluid and blood in reactive arthritis. Ankylosing spondylitis blood seemed to carry a telltale TCR beta motif made of under ten highly homologous variants.

Trimming at V came to 5 bases and at J to 7 bases, leaving 10 bases not matched to a gene. CDR1 is PRHDT, CDR2 FYEKMQ, per germline (reference sequence). The CDR3 covers 14 residues. Quantitative 5'-RACE with molecular barcodes generated TCR beta libraries. TCRdb reprocessed the 5' RACE reads with MiXCR, giving one entry per CDR3 protein. The data show about 360,000 distinct CDR3 sequences, with 20% to 25% seen just once and 13% held by the top ten. About this clonotype itself: The antigen remains undetermined.

The rearrangement joins TRBV13 to TRBJ2-7, with 8 nucleotides matching TRBD1. The sequenced material came from blood, either unsorted or a sorted T cell fraction (not recorded which). The receptor was derived from a male donor with ankylosing spondylitis or in good health (not recorded which). Here the CDR3 reads CASSHSTGVLEQYF. The DNA of the CDR3 is TGTGCCAGCAGCCACTCGACAGGGGTGTTGGAGCAGTACTTC.